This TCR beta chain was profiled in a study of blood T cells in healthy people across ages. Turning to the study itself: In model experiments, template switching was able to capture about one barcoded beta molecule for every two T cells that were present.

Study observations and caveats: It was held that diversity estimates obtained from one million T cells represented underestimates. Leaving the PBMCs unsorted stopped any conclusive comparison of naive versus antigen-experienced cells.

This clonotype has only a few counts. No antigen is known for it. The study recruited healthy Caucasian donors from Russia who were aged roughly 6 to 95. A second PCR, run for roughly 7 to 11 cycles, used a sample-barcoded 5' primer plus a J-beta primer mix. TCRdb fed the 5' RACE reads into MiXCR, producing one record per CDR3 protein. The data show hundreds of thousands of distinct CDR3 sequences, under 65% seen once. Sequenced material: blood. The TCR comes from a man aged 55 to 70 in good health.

CDR3 loop: CASSYPSGVDTEAFF. The DNA of the CDR3 is TGTGCCAGCAGTTACCCCAGCGGGGTCGACACTGAAGCTTTCTTT. This chain uses TRBV6-6 with TRBJ1-1; no clear D. CDR3 size: 15 residues. In germline, CDR1 is MNHNY, CDR2 SVGAGI (reference sequence). The ends were cut back, 2 bases at V and 3 bases at J, with 13 bases in the middle.